Listed below are T cell receptor beta chains from one sample, sequenced in a study of T-cell memory formation after mild COVID-19. One entry per CDR3 protein, called by TCRdb with MiXCR from the 5' RACE reads. The profile shows around 370,000 distinct CDR3 sequences, around 21% of them singletons. The sequencing input was PBMCs or a T cell subset sorted from them (not recorded which). These receptor sequences come from an adult woman who had mild COVID-19 (a few samples of this study predate the infection). Cell type and time point are not known. Both conserved end residues are part of each CDR3. The D gene is left open where the match is weak. Size is omitted from some rows. Given values are once, few, many or a class for expanded clones.

D	size	V	J	DNA	CDR3
TRBD1	.	TRBV7-9	TRBJ2-5	TGTGCCAGCAAGACAGGGCTAGAGACCCAGTACTTC	CASKTGLETQYF
TRBD1	.	TRBV19	TRBJ2-7	TGTGCCAGTGGTCCGGGACAGAACTACGAGCAGTACTTC	CASGPGQNYEQYF
TRBD1	.	TRBV20-1	TRBJ1-5	TGCAGTGCTGAATCACAGGGGGTCGGCAATCAGCCCCAGCATTTT	CSAESQGVGNQPQHF
.	many	TRBV20-1	TRBJ1-1	TGCAGTGCTGTTAGAGGGGCGCCTTATATGAACACTGAAGCTTTCTTT	CSAVRGAPYMNTEAFF
TRBD1	few	TRBV19	TRBJ2-7	TGTGCCAGTAGTAGCCCGGCAGGGGGACGCGAGCAGTACTTC	CASSSPAGGREQYF
.	many	TRBV7-2	TRBJ2-3	TGTGCCAGCAGCCGCCAGCCCGGCACAGATACGCAGTATTTT	CASSRQPGTDTQYF
TRBD2	many	TRBV20-1	TRBJ2-5	TGCAGTGCTAGAGAGGGGACTAGCGGCCTCGGGACCCAGTACTTC	CSAREGTSGLGTQYF
TRBD2	many	TRBV5-1	TRBJ2-1	TGCGCCAGCAGCTTGGGGGAGCTAGCGGGAAAGAATGAGCAGTTCTTC	CASSLGELAGKNEQFF
TRBD2	.	TRBV27	TRBJ2-3	TGTGCCAGCAGTCCCGGACTAGGCGGCACAGATACGCAGTATTTT	CASSPGLGGTDTQYF
.	few	TRBV9	TRBJ2-1	TGTGCCAGCAGCCCCGAGGGGGACTACTACTACAATGAGCAGTTCTTC	CASSPEGDYYYNEQFF
TRBD2	few	TRBV7-6	TRBJ2-7	TGTGCCAGCAGCTATACTAGCGGAGACGCCTACGAGCAGTACTTC	CASSYTSGDAYEQYF
TRBD1	.	TRBV18	TRBJ1-1	TGTGCCAGCTCACCGGCGGGACAGGGGAGCACTGAAGCTTTCTTT	CASSPAGQGSTEAFF
TRBD2	.	TRBV9	TRBJ2-1	TGTGCCAGCGGAAGGACTAGCGGGACTAATGAGCAGTTCTTC	CASGRTSGTNEQFF
TRBD1	few	TRBV7-2	TRBJ2-7	TGTGCCAGCAGCCAGGGGGCGAAGCAGTACTTC	CASSQGAKQYF
.	.	TRBV10-3	TRBJ2-1	TGTGCCATCACGGCGGGTACCTACAATGAGCAGTTCTTC	CAITAGTYNEQFF
TRBD1	few	TRBV5-1	TRBJ2-1	TGCGCCAGCAGCTTGGCCAGACAGGGGAGCTCCTACAATGAGCAGTTCTTC	CASSLARQGSSYNEQFF
.	many	TRBV15	TRBJ2-7	TGTGCCACCAGCAGAGATGTGGGGCCCAACGAGCAGTACTTC	CATSRDVGPNEQYF
.	few	TRBV7-8	TRBJ2-1	TGTGCCAGCAACCCACTCCTCAGGACCAATGAGCAGTTCTTC	CASNPLLRTNEQFF
TRBD2	many	TRBV6-1	TRBJ2-3	TGTGCCAGCAGTAGACTAGCGGGGGAAGAGGATACGCAGTATTTT	CASSRLAGEEDTQYF
.	.	TRBV6-5	TRBJ2-3	TGTGCCAGCAGTTACGCGAGGGGTCCGGGGCGGAGCCGCACAGATACGCAGTATTTT	CASSYARGPGRSRTDTQYF
.	.	TRBV14	TRBJ1-2	TGTGCCAGCAGCCAAGCCACCCACCTGTTCGGACACAGGGAGAACTATGGCTACACCTTC	CASSQATHLFGHRENYGYTF
TRBD1	few	TRBV4-1	TRBJ1-4	TGCGCCAGTTCGACAGGGGGCAGTGAAAAACTGTTTTTT	CASSTGGSEKLFF
.	.	TRBV6-6	TRBJ2-1	TGTGCCAGTAGTCGCAGGGACTACAATGAGCAGTTCTTC	CASSRRDYNEQFF
TRBD2	.	TRBV5-6	TRBJ2-5	TGTGCCAGCAGCTTGGGGGGACTAGCGGCCCAGGGGGAGACCCAGTACTTC	CASSLGGLAAQGETQYF
TRBD1	.	TRBV5-1	TRBJ2-1	TGCGCCAGCAGCTCGGGACAGGGATTCAATGAGCAGTTCTTC	CASSSGQGFNEQFF
.	.	TRBV7-9	TRBJ1-1	TGTGCCAGCAGCACCGAGGTCACTGAAGCTTTCTTT	CASSTEVTEAFF
.	few	TRBV29-1	TRBJ1-1	TGCAGCGTTGAAGAAAACGTGGCCGGTACTGAAGCTTTCTTT	CSVEENVAGTEAFF
TRBD2	.	TRBV4-1	TRBJ2-3	TGCGCCAGCAGCCAAGTTAGCGGGGGGGCGAATACGCAGTATTTT	CASSQVSGGANTQYF
TRBD2	.	TRBV24-1	TRBJ2-7	TGTGCCACCAGTGACAGAACCGCACTAGCGGGAGACTGCTACGAGCAGTACTTC	CATSDRTALAGDCYEQYF
TRBD1	few	TRBV7-9	TRBJ1-1	TGTGCCAGCAATCAGGGGGTGAACACTGAAGCTTTCTTT	CASNQGVNTEAFF
TRBD2	.	TRBV9	TRBJ2-5	TGTGCCAGCAGCGTAGAAGGAAAAGGGACTAGCGGGGAGACCCAGTACTTC	CASSVEGKGTSGETQYF
TRBD2	.	TRBV10-3	TRBJ2-1	TGTGCCATCAGACCGGGGGGGGATGAGCAGTTCTTC	CAIRPGGDEQFF
.	.	TRBV4-2	TRBJ2-7	TGTGCCAGCAGTCACGGGGGACGCGACAGATCCTACGAGCAGTACTTC	CASSHGGRDRSYEQYF
.	.	TRBV5-1	TRBJ2-5	TGCGCCAGCAGCCCCTGGGGGGGGGCGAGAGAGACCCAGTACTTC	CASSPWGGARETQYF
.	few	TRBV24-1	TRBJ2-2	TGTGCCACCAGTGACTCCGGGGCCTCGAAAACCGGGGAGCTGTTTTTT	CATSDSGASKTGELFF
.	.	TRBV4-1	TRBJ1-1	TGCGCCAGCAGCCAAGATCGGAGGGACACTGAAGCTTTCTTT	CASSQDRRDTEAFF
.	.	TRBV6-5	TRBJ1-6	TGTGCCAGCACTAGTTCGGGACCCCTCCACTTT	CASTSSGPLHF
.	.	TRBV5-5	TRBJ2-3	TGTGCCAGCGTACTCAGGGCGGGGAGTTATGCAGATACGCAGTATTTT	CASVLRAGSYADTQYF
.	.	TRBV6-2/TRBV6-3	TRBJ1-1	TGTGCCAGCAGTTATCCCGACACTGAAGCTTTCTTT	CASSYPDTEAFF
.	.	TRBV30	TRBJ2-1	TGTGCCTGGGCTATCTCCTACAATGAGCAGTTCTTC	CAWAISYNEQFF
.	.	TRBV7-2	TRBJ2-1	TGTGCCAGCAGCTTAGCGGGACGGATAGGGTTCTACAATGAGCAGTTCTTC	CASSLAGRIGFYNEQFF
.	.	TRBV5-1	TRBJ1-1	TGCGCCAGCAGCTTGAGGGCTAACACTGAAGCTTTCTTT	CASSLRANTEAFF
.	few	TRBV5-1	TRBJ2-3	TGCGCCAGCAGTGATCAGGGGGGGAGCACAGATACGCAGTATTTT	CASSDQGGSTDTQYF
TRBD1	.	TRBV24-1	TRBJ2-5	TGTGCCACCAGTGATGTCAGGGGGCAGGGAGAGACCCAGTACTTC	CATSDVRGQGETQYF
.	.	TRBV7-9	TRBJ2-1	TGTGCCAGCAGCTTAGCGGATTGGCCCAATGAGCAGTTCTTC	CASSLADWPNEQFF